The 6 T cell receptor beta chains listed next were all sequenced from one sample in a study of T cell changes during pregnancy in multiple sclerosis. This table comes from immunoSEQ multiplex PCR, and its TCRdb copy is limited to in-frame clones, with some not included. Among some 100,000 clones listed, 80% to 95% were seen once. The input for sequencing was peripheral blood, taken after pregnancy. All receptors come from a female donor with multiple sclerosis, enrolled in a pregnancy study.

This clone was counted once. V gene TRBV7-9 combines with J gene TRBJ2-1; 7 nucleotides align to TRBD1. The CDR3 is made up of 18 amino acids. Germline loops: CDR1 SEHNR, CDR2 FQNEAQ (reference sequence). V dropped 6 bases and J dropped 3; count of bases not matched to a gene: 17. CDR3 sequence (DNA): TGTGCCAGCAGGCGAAATTTAAAGGGACAGCGCGACTACAATGAGCAGTTCTTC. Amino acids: CASRRNLKGQRDYNEQFF.

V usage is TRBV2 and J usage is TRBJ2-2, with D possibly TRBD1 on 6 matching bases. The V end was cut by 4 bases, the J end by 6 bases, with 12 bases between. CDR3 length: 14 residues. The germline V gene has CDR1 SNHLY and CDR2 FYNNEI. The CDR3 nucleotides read TGTGCCAGCAGTGTTATGCCAGGGGCCGGGGAGCTGTTTTTT. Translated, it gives CASSVMPGAGELFF.

CDR3 residues: CAISGLAPGVSGINEQFF. DNA for the CDR3: TGTGCCATCAGTGGGTTAGCCCCAGGGGTTAGCGGGATTAATGAGCAGTTCTTC. V and J are TRBV10-3 and TRBJ2-1; 8 nucleotides align to TRBD2. CDR1 ENHRY and CDR2 SYGVKD come from the germline V gene. Trimming at V came to 4 bases and at J to 7 bases, leaving 18 bases not matched to a gene. The CDR3 extends over 18 amino acids.

The CDR3 spells CASSFTMTGSASYEQYF. Here the CDR3 DNA reads TGCGCCAGCAGCTTTACTATGACAGGGAGCGCCTCCTACGAGCAGTACTTC. The J gene is TRBJ2-7, the V gene TRBV5-1, with 7 bases that match TRBD1. This CDR3 region has 17 residues. With V trimmed by 2 bases and J by 0 bases, 11 bases remained unmatched. The germline V gene encodes CDR1 SGHRS and CDR2 YFSETQ.

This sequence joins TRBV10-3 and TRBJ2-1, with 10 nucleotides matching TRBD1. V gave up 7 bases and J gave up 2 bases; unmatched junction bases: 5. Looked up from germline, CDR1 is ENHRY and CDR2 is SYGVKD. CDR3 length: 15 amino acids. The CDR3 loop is CAINGQGDTYNEQFF. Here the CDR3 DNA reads TGTGCCATCAACGGACAGGGGGATACCTACAATGAGCAGTTCTTC.

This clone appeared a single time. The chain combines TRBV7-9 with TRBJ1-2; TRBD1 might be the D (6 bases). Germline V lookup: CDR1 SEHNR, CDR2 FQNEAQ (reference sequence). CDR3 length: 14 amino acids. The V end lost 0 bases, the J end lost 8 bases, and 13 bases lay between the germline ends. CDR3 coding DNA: TGTGCCAGCAGCTTAGCATTAGGGGGAAGAGGCTACACCTTC. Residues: CASSLALGGRGYTF.